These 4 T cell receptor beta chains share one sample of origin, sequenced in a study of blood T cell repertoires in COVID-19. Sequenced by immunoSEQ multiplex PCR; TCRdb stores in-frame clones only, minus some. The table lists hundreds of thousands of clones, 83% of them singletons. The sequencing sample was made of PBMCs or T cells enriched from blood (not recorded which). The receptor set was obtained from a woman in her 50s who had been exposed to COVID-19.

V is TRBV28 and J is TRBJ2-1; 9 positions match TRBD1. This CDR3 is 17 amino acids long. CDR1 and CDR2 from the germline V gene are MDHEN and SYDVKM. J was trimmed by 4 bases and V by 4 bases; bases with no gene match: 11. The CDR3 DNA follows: TGTGCCAGCAGTTCTTTTTTCCCGGGACAGGGATACAATGAGCAGTTCTTC. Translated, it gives CASSSFFPGQGYNEQFF.

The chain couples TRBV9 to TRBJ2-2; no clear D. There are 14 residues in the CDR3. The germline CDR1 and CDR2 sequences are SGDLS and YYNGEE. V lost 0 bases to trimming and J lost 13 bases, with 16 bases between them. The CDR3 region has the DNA TGTGCCAGCAGCGTAGGTGTAGGAGACCTTTCGCTGTTTTTT. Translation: CASSVGVGDLSLFF.

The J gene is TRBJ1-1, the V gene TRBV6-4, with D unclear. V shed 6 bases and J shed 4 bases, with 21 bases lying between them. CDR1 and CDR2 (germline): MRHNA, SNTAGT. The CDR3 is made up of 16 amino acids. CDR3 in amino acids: CASRLPPRGRCTEAFF. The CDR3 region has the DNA TGTGCCAGCAGGCTCCCGCCCCGAGGGCGGTGCACTGAAGCTTTCTTT.

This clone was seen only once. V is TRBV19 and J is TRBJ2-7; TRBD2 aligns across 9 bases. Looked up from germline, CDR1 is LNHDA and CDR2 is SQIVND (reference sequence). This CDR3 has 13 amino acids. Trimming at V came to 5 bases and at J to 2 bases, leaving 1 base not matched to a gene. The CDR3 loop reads CASSVAGAYEQYF. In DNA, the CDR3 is TGTGCCAGTAGTGTAGCGGGGGCCTACGAGCAGTACTTC.